This TCR beta chain was identified in a study of blood T cells in healthy people across ages. General study results and limits: Comparison with aged donors showed that long-lived donors had more naive CD4+ cells and higher diversity.

Turning to this clonotype: The antigen remains unidentified. A junction end diverges from the germline sequence, so it may reflect a read error.

Then a second PCR, running roughly 7 to 11 cycles, was carried out with a sample-barcoded 5' primer and a J-beta primer mix. Each CDR3 protein gets one entry after TCRdb re-called the 5' RACE reads with MiXCR. The sample comprises 750,000 to 1,000,000 distinct CDR3 sequences, around 29% of which are singletons, and roughly 10% rests with the top ten. The total RNA that was extracted per sample amounted to at least 5.5 micrograms. Looked up from germline, CDR1 is SGHTA and CDR2 is FQGNSA. The CDR3 totals 13 residues. A further study also used this sample, focusing on T cells of mothers and their children. That paper states: An overlap that was slightly higher, though non-significant, was seen in related mother-child pairs versus unrelated pairs.

The rearrangement joins TRBV7-2 to TRBJ2-3, with D unclear. The sequence was collected from a woman aged 40 to 50 in good health. Sequenced: blood. The CDR3 DNA is TGTGTCAGCAGCACCACGGTCACAGATACGCAGTATTTT. The encoded protein is CVSSTTVTDTQYF.